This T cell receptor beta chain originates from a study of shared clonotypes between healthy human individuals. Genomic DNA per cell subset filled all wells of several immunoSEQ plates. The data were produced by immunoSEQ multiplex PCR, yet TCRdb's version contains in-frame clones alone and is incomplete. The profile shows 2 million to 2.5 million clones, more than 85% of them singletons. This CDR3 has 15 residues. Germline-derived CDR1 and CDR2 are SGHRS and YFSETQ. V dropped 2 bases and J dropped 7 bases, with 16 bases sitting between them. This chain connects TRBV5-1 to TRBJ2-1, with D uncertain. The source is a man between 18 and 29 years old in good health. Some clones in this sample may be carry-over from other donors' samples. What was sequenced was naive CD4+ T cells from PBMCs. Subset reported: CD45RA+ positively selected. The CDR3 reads CASSFSLLPRNEQFF. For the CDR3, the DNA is TGCGCCAGCAGCTTCAGTCTCCTCCCCCGGAATGAGCAGTTCTTC.